The 27 T cell receptor beta chains reported below all come from one sample, sequenced in a study of cytomegalovirus exposure and HLA in healthy donors. Vbeta (60) and Jbeta (13) primers were used in the PCR. Sequencing was performed with immunoSEQ multiplex PCR; in TCRdb, only in-frame clones are kept and a portion is missing. The sample shows some 130,000 clones, over 70% of them seen only once. Sequenced: PBMCs. These receptor sequences come from a woman between 18 and 30 years old in good health and CMV-seronegative.

This clone showed up just once. The rearrangement joins TRBV7-9 to TRBJ2-5; D may be TRBD2 (6 bases). Germline V gene lookup returns CDR1 SEHNR and CDR2 FQNEAQ (reference sequence). Trimming shortened V by 4 bases and J by 2 bases, and 11 bases separated the two germline ends. This CDR3 spans 14 amino acids. The CDR3 here is CASSSWDLQETQYF. CDR3 in DNA: TGTGCCAGCAGCTCGTGGGACTTACAAGAGACCCAGTACTTC.

This rearrangement joins TRBV15 to TRBJ2-7; D gene ambiguous. Looked up from germline, CDR1 is LNHNV and CDR2 is YYDKDF (reference sequence). Trimming cost V 4 bases and J 4 bases, with 11 bases left between them. The CDR3 totals 13 residues. The DNA of the CDR3 is TGTGCCACCAGCATCCGTGCCGCGTACGAGCAGTACTTC. This translates into CATSIRAAYEQYF.

As to this clone: Other DNA sequences in this specimen translate into the identical CDR3. The CDR3 DNA reads as TGTGCCAGCAGGCGGGAGACCCAGTACTTC. This codes for CASRRETQYF. This sequence joins TRBV2 and TRBJ2-5, with unresolved D. In germline, CDR1 is SNHLY, CDR2 FYNNEI. There are 10 residues in the CDR3. V shed 6 bases and J shed 5 bases, with 4 bases lying between them.

The chain is built from TRBV30 and TRBJ1-2; D is uncertain. Germline V gene data show CDR1 as GTSNPN and CDR2 as SVGIG (reference sequence). The CDR3 length is 12 residues. The ends were cut back, 2 bases at V and 4 bases at J, with 8 bases in the middle. For the CDR3, the DNA is TGTGCCTGGAGTCAGCGGACCTATGGCTACACCTTC. Its translation is CAWSQRTYGYTF.

The chain carries TRBV7-9 and TRBJ2-5; 12 nucleotides align to TRBD2. Germline V gives CDR1 SEHNR, CDR2 FQNEAQ (reference sequence). CDR3 length: 15 amino acids. V lost 2 bases, J lost 3 bases, and 1 base stayed unmatched. CDR3 DNA sequence: TGTGCCAGCAGCTTATCTAGCGGGAGGGAAGAGACCCAGTACTTC. This codes for CASSLSSGREETQYF.

The chain couples TRBV7-8 to TRBJ2-7, with 10 bases that match TRBD1. The ends lost 5 bases at V and 6 bases at J; junction bases unmatched: 10. CDR3 length: 15 residues. CDR1 and CDR2 from the germline V gene are SGHVS and FQNEAQ. The DNA for the CDR3 is TGTGCCAGCAGCCAAACCGGGACAGGGGCTGCCGAGCAGTACTTC. Protein product: CASSQTGTGAAEQYF.

This rearrangement joins TRBV19 to TRBJ1-2; D unclear. Trimming removed 7 bases from V and 0 bases from J, with 9 bases in between. Germline V gene sequence: CDR1 LNHDA, CDR2 SQIVND (reference sequence). CDR3 length equals 13 residues. CDR3 amino acids: CASTGGANYGYTF. For the CDR3, the DNA is TGTGCCAGTACCGGAGGAGCTAACTATGGCTACACCTTC. Filled out from reference TRBV19 and TRBJ1-2, the complete variable domain reads DGGITQSPKYLFRKEGQNVTLSCEQNLNHDAMYWYRQDPGQGLRLIYYSQIVNDFQKGDIAEGYSVSREKKESFPLTVTSAQKNPTAFYLCASTGGANYGYTFGSGTRLTVV.

The V call is TRBV5-6, the J call TRBJ2-2, with D uncertain. With 7 bases removed from V and 6 bases from J, the gap between germline ends came to 13 bases. From germline, CDR1 is SGHDT and CDR2 YYEEEE. The CDR3 is 13 amino acids. CDR3 sequence: CASGPLSSGELFF. The CDR3 nucleotides read TGTGCCAGCGGGCCCTTAAGTTCCGGGGAGCTGTTTTTT.

V gene TRBV4-1 combines with J gene TRBJ1-1; no definite D call. Looked up from germline, CDR1 is MGHRA and CDR2 is YSYEKL. This CDR3 has 16 amino acids. The ends were cut back, 0 bases at V and 0 bases at J, with 11 bases in the middle. DNA of the CDR3: TGCGCCAGCAGCCAAGAGTGGTCCAGTATGAACACTGAAGCTTTCTTT. Its protein product is CASSQEWSSMNTEAFF.

This chain links TRBV9 with TRBJ2-5, with 11 bases fitting TRBD2. The length of the CDR3 is 17 residues. Germline lookup yields CDR1 SGDLS and CDR2 YYNGEE. Losses at the gene ends were 3 bases for V and 3 bases for J; bases not matched to a gene: 10. In nucleotides, the CDR3 is TGTGCCAGCAGCGCTCGTCTAGCGGGAGGTCCAAAAGAGACCCAGTACTTC. Its protein is CASSARLAGGPKETQYF.

The chain recombines TRBV5-6 with TRBJ1-2, with 9 bases fitting TRBD1. CDR1 is SGHDT and CDR2 is YYEEEE in the germline V gene. The CDR3 is made up of 13 amino acids. Losses at the gene ends were 7 bases for V and 5 bases for J; bases not matched to a gene: 6. This CDR3 is CASRPGTGYGYTF. CDR3 DNA sequence: TGTGCCAGCCGCCCCGGGACAGGGTATGGCTACACCTTC.

The DNA for the CDR3 is TGTGCCAGCTCACCTGCGGAGGAGCAGTTCTTC. Encoded protein: CASSPAEEQFF. This chain connects TRBV18 to TRBJ2-1; D gene uncertain. V lost 3 bases and J lost 10, with 7 bases in between. CDR1 is KGHSH and CDR2 is LQKENI in the germline V gene. This CDR3 is built from 11 residues.

The chain combines TRBV5-6 with TRBJ2-2; D unresolved. This CDR3 is built from 12 residues. The germline V and J ends were trimmed by 3 bases and 6 bases, with 6 bases remaining between them. Germline CDR1 SGHDT, CDR2 YYEEEE. CDR3 DNA: TGTGCCAGCAGCTCTATCTCCGGGGAGCTGTTTTTT. It translates to CASSSISGELFF.

The gene calls are TRBV4-2 and TRBJ2-1, with TRBD2 matching 7 bases. This CDR3 is 17 amino acids long. Germline trimming cut 1 base from V and 10 bases from J; bases unmatched to any gene: 16. Germline assignment: CDR1 LGHNA and CDR2 YNFKEQ. CDR3 residues: CASSQALWGRAKEEQFF. Written as DNA, the CDR3 is TGTGCCAGCAGCCAAGCGCTGTGGGGGAGGGCCAAAGAGGAGCAGTTCTTC.

The chain couples TRBV4-2 to TRBJ1-2, with 9 bases aligning to TRBD1. CDR3 length equals 18 residues. Germline CDR1 and CDR2: LGHNA and YNFKEQ. V was clipped by 1 base and J by 5 bases; unmatched bases: 14. CDR3 residues: CASSQVGSPGQGGYGYTF. The CDR3 nucleotides are TGTGCCAGCAGCCAAGTAGGGTCTCCGGGACAGGGTGGATATGGCTACACCTTC.

This chain joins TRBV19 and TRBJ2-3; TRBD2 matches 7 bases. Unmatched junction bases numbered 10, after V lost 4 bases and J lost 6 bases. The CDR3 is 15 residues long. Germline CDR1 LNHDA, CDR2 SQIVND (reference sequence). DNA for the CDR3: TGTGCCAGTAGTACCGGGACTGGGCGGGAGGATACGCAGTATTTT. The encoded protein is CASSTGTGREDTQYF.

V usage is TRBV2 and J usage is TRBJ1-1; D gene uncertain. Trimming pared 1 base from V and 1 base from J, leaving 7 bases between. Germline values: CDR1 SNHLY, CDR2 FYNNEI. The CDR3 spans 14 residues. As DNA, the CDR3 is TGTGCCAGCAGTGAAGGGGAGGGGAACACTGAAGCTTTCTTT. Translated: CASSEGEGNTEAFF. Full variable domain (missing parts from reference TRBV2 and TRBJ1-1): EPEVTQTPSHQVTQMGQEVILRCVPISNHLYFYWYRQILGQKVEFLVSFYNNEISEKSEIFDDQFSVERPDGSNFTLKIRSTKLEDSAMYFCASSEGEGNTEAFFGQGTRLTVV.

The J gene is TRBJ2-5, the V gene TRBV7-6, with D possibly matching TRBD2 (6 bases). The CDR3 contains 13 residues. V lost 8 bases and J 7 bases, leaving 17 bases between the germline ends. CDR1 and CDR2 (germline): SGHVS, FNYEAQ. The CDR3 bases are TGTGCCAGCTGCCCCGGCGGGATGGGGACCCAGTACTTC. It encodes CASCPGGMGTQYF.

V is TRBV7-9 and J is TRBJ1-1, with D perhaps matching TRBD1 (5 bases). V was clipped by 5 bases and J by 1 base, with 17 bases between them. This CDR3 is 16 amino acids long. The germline V gene has CDR1 SEHNR and CDR2 FQNEAQ (reference sequence). The CDR3 DNA reads as TGTGCCAGCAGCCCCGGACAATTCAAATCGAACACTGAAGCTTTCTTT. Protein: CASSPGQFKSNTEAFF.

The genes are TRBV28 and TRBJ1-2, with D maybe TRBD1 (5 bases). Trimming left V 8 bases short and J 0 bases short, with 19 bases between. Germline V gene data show CDR1 as MDHEN and CDR2 as SYDVKM. This CDR3 region has 16 residues. This CDR3 is CASLPLFQGSNYGYTF. DNA of the CDR3: TGTGCCAGCCTCCCGTTATTCCAGGGTTCTAACTATGGCTACACCTTC.

The CDR3, as DNA: TGCGCCAGCAGCCAATCCGGGACTAGGAAGGAGACCCAGTACTTC. It translates to CASSQSGTRKETQYF. The chain recombines TRBV4-1 with TRBJ2-5; 8 bases match TRBD2. The germline V gene encodes CDR1 MGHRA and CDR2 YSYEKL. V dropped 2 bases and J dropped 5; count of bases not matched to a gene: 7. The CDR3 sequence is 15 residues long.

This chain joins TRBV18 and TRBJ2-5; 12 bases are shared with TRBD2. The CDR3 consists of 14 residues. V trimming: 4 bases; J trimming: 3 bases; junction bases outside the gene matches: 0. CDR1 KGHSH and CDR2 LQKENI come from the germline V gene. The CDR3 region has the DNA TGTGCCAGCTCACGACTAGCGGGAGAAGAGACCCAGTACTTC. It translates to CASSRLAGEETQYF.

This chain links TRBV30 with TRBJ2-3; D uncertain. The germline V gene encodes CDR1 GTSNPN and CDR2 SVGIG (reference sequence). This CDR3 region has 13 residues. V was clipped by 0 bases and J by 6 bases, with 10 bases between them. CDR3 region: CAWSVGVSDTQYF. CDR3 bases: TGTGCCTGGAGTGTCGGAGTATCCGATACGCAGTATTTT.

This clone was counted a single time. The chain has TRBV6-4 and TRBJ2-5; a possible D gene is TRBD2 (5 bases). Trimming cost V 6 bases and J 7 bases, with 15 bases left between them. The germline V gene encodes CDR1 MRHNA and CDR2 SNTAGT. This CDR3 contains 13 residues. The CDR3 DNA is TGTGCCAGCAGCCCTACTAGAGGTGCGACCCAGTACTTC. Residues: CASSPTRGATQYF.

J is TRBJ2-2 and V is TRBV6-5, with 11 bases that match TRBD2. CDR3 length: 16 amino acids. Germline V lookup: CDR1 MNHEY, CDR2 SVGAGI. J gave up 4 bases and V 4 bases, and 5 bases lay outside the gene matches. As DNA, the CDR3 is TGTGCCAGCAGTTCGATAGCGGGAGGGGTCACCGGGGAGCTGTTTTTT. As protein: CASSSIAGGVTGELFF.

The CDR3 DNA reads TGTGCCAGCAGCTTAGCGTGGGTCGGACAGGGAAACTATGGCTACACCTTC. It yields the protein CASSLAWVGQGNYGYTF. V usage is TRBV7-2 and J usage is TRBJ1-2, with 8 positions matching TRBD1. Germline-derived CDR1 and CDR2 are SGHTA and FQGNSA. The J segment lost 2 bases and the V segment lost 0 bases, leaving 8 bases of the junction unmatched. The CDR3 runs to 17 residues.

The J gene is TRBJ2-1, the V gene TRBV27; 8 bases align to TRBD2. The CDR3 runs 15 residues. The V segment lost 2 bases and the J segment 10 bases; nucleotides outside the gene matches: 10. Germline lookup yields CDR1 MNHEY and CDR2 SMNVEV (reference sequence). The CDR3 protein is CASSLGREGPPEQFF. DNA of the CDR3: TGTGCCAGCAGTTTAGGCCGGGAGGGCCCCCCAGAGCAGTTCTTC.